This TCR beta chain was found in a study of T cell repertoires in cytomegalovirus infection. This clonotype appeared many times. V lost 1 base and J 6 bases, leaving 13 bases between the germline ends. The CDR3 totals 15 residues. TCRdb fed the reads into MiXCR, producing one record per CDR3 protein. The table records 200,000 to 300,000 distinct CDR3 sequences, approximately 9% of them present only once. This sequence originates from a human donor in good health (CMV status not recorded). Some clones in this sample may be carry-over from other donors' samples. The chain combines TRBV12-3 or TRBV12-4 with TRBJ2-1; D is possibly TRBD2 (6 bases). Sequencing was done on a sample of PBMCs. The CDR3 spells CASSLGSVSGNEQFF. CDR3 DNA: TGTGCCAGCAGTTTAGGGTCAGTTAGCGGCAATGAGCAGTTCTTC.